This is a list of T cell receptor beta chains from one sample in a study of PD-L1 blockade in urothelial cancer. Data came from immunoSEQ multiplex PCR; TCRdb stores just in-frame clones and leaves some out. The repertoire holds approximately 94,000 clones, with around nine tenths as singletons. The material was PBMCs, obtained around atezolizumab (anti-PD-L1) treatment. All receptors come from a man in his fifties or sixties with urothelial cancer. Each CDR3 is given with its conserved first and last residue. The order of the fields is V gene, clone size, D gene, J gene, CDR3 length, CDR3 protein, CDR3 DNA. The D gene is left open where the match is weak. A clone size is listed for some rows: how often the clone was seen (once, few, many), or a class if it is expanded.

v_call: TRBV6-5
clone_size: -
d_call: TRBD1
j_call: TRBJ2-7
cdr3_length: 13
cdr3_aa: CASSYDRGGEQYF
cdr3_nt: TGTGCCAGCAGTTACGACAGGGGGGGTGAGCAGTACTTC

v_call: TRBV5-1
clone_size: -
d_call: -
j_call: TRBJ1-4
cdr3_length: 15
cdr3_aa: CASSLQTGSNEKLFF
cdr3_nt: TGCGCCAGCAGCTTGCAAACAGGGTCTAATGAAAAACTGTTTTTT

v_call: TRBV28
clone_size: -
d_call: TRBD1
j_call: TRBJ1-2
cdr3_length: 13
cdr3_aa: CASSWTGFGGYTF
cdr3_nt: TGTGCCAGCAGTTGGACAGGGTTTGGCGGCTACACCTTC

v_call: TRBV9
clone_size: -
d_call: -
j_call: TRBJ1-1
cdr3_length: 15
cdr3_aa: CASSTYDTLNTEAFF
cdr3_nt: TGTGCCAGCAGCACATATGACACGCTTAACACTGAAGCTTTCTTT

v_call: TRBV9
clone_size: -
d_call: TRBD1
j_call: TRBJ1-4
cdr3_length: 14
cdr3_aa: CASSLTGVDEKLFF
cdr3_nt: TGTGCCAGCTCTTTGACAGGGGTCGATGAAAAACTGTTTTTT

v_call: TRBV5-1
clone_size: -
d_call: TRBD2
j_call: TRBJ2-1
cdr3_length: 15
cdr3_aa: CASSLAAGEYNEQFF
cdr3_nt: TGCGCCAGCAGCTTGGCCGCGGGGGAGTACAATGAGCAGTTCTTC

v_call: TRBV28
clone_size: -
d_call: TRBD2
j_call: TRBJ2-3
cdr3_length: 14
cdr3_aa: CASRIAGATDTQYF
cdr3_nt: TGTGCCAGCAGGATAGCGGGGGCTACAGATACGCAGTATTTT

v_call: TRBV6-1
clone_size: -
d_call: -
j_call: TRBJ1-1
cdr3_length: 15
cdr3_aa: CASSPQRLRNTEAFF
cdr3_nt: TGTGCCAGCAGCCCCCAGAGGCTCCGGAACACTGAAGCTTTCTTT

v_call: TRBV10-3
clone_size: -
d_call: TRBD2
j_call: TRBJ2-1
cdr3_length: 17
cdr3_aa: CAISATSGATSYNEQFF
cdr3_nt: TGTGCCATCAGTGCCACTAGCGGGGCTACCTCCTACAATGAGCAGTTCTTC

v_call: TRBV28
clone_size: once
d_call: TRBD1
j_call: TRBJ2-1
cdr3_length: 15
cdr3_aa: CASSSTGASYNEQFF
cdr3_nt: TGTGCCAGCAGTTCCACAGGGGCCTCCTACAATGAGCAGTTCTTC

v_call: TRBV30
clone_size: -
d_call: -
j_call: TRBJ2-7
cdr3_length: 13
cdr3_aa: CAWSVERTYEQYF
cdr3_nt: TGTGCCTGGAGTGTCGAGAGGACCTACGAGCAGTACTTC

v_call: TRBV20-1
clone_size: -
d_call: -
j_call: TRBJ2-1
cdr3_length: 11
cdr3_aa: CSAYSGNEQFF
cdr3_nt: TGCAGTGCTTATAGCGGAAATGAGCAGTTCTTC

v_call: TRBV5-1
clone_size: -
d_call: TRBD2
j_call: TRBJ2-7
cdr3_length: 15
cdr3_aa: CASSLAGGSVYEQYF
cdr3_nt: TGCGCCAGCAGCTTGGCGGGAGGTAGCGTCTACGAGCAGTACTTC

v_call: TRBV13
clone_size: -
d_call: TRBD2
j_call: TRBJ2-7
cdr3_length: 12
cdr3_aa: CASSQRTREQYF
cdr3_nt: TGTGCCAGCAGTCAACGGACTAGGGAGCAGTACTTC

v_call: TRBV28
clone_size: once
d_call: -
j_call: TRBJ2-5
cdr3_length: 14
cdr3_aa: CASRATGGGETQYF
cdr3_nt: TGTGCCAGCAGGGCCACAGGGGGAGGGGAGACCCAGTACTTC

v_call: TRBV7-7
clone_size: -
d_call: -
j_call: TRBJ2-1
cdr3_length: 15
cdr3_aa: CASSPSPAGYNEQFF
cdr3_nt: TGTGCCAGCAGCCCCAGCCCGGCGGGCTACAATGAGCAGTTCTTC

v_call: TRBV9
clone_size: -
d_call: TRBD2
j_call: TRBJ2-1
cdr3_length: 15
cdr3_aa: CASSIAGSPYNEQFF
cdr3_nt: TGTGCCAGCAGCATAGCGGGGAGCCCTTACAATGAGCAGTTCTTC